Each of the 2 T cell receptor beta chains below was sequenced from the same sample in a study of shared clonotypes between healthy human individuals. Sequencing was performed with immunoSEQ multiplex PCR; in TCRdb, only in-frame clones are kept and a portion is missing. Counted here are roughly 2 million clones, roughly 95% occurring once; the ten biggest clones make up over 0.1%. The sequenced material came from naive CD4+ T cells sorted from blood. Subset defined: CD45RA+ positively selected. All receptors come from a young man in good health.

A word on this clone: Other nucleotide sequences in the sample specify the same CDR3. The rearrangement joins TRBV6-1 to TRBJ2-7; perhaps TRBD2 as D (5 bases). CDR3 size: 10 residues. The ends were cut back, 6 bases at V and 6 bases at J, with 6 bases in the middle. Per germline, CDR1 MNHNS and CDR2 SASEGT. CDR3 region: CASRRGEQYF. As DNA, the CDR3 is TGTGCCAGCAGACGGGGCGAGCAGTACTTC.

This clone was observed a single time. The chain has TRBV19 and TRBJ1-2; D possibly corresponds to TRBD1 (6 bases). The CDR3 has 14 residues. V was trimmed by 6 bases and J by 0 bases, leaving 11 bases between them. CDR1 and CDR2 from the germline V gene are LNHDA and SQIVND (reference sequence). The CDR3 spells CASSLGAANYGYTF. The CDR3 bases are TGTGCCAGTAGCCTGGGGGCAGCTAACTATGGCTACACCTTC.